This T cell receptor beta chain comes out of a study of tumor-infiltrating lymphocytes in primary liver carcinoma. Turning to the study itself: Participating patients were men and women between 30 and 69 years old. Study outcomes and limitations: Against blood, tumors held a significantly higher top-250-clone fraction (p = 0.039). Lesser overlap characterized tumor-adjacent and tumor-blood pairs relative to tumor region pairs.

Germline assignment: CDR1 SQVTM and CDR2 ANQGSEA. The CDR3 runs to 11 residues. With roughly 0.5 ug total RNA as template and a constant-region primer, TCR beta cDNA was made. Slightly modified ARM-PCR served as the procedure for the TCR beta libraries. These libraries came from three rounds of nested multiplex PCR. The study ran its first two PCR rounds for 9 to 10 cycles each, using TRBV1-TRBV30 forward primers and a C-beta reverse primer. TCRdb re-called the multiplex PCR reads with MiXCR, one entry per CDR3 protein. The sample includes 80,000 or so distinct CDR3 sequences, 70% to 80% of them seen just once. Comment on this clonotype: Its antigen is unknown. The junction and the germline gene differ at one end; a read error may be behind it.

Unsorted bulk tissue (roughly 17-34 mg) underwent RNA and DNA co-extraction. Over 85% viable tumor cells were present in every tumor sample. The rearrangement links TRBV29-1 to TRBJ2-7; maybe TRBD1 (6 bases). This receptor was obtained from an older woman with primary liver carcinoma and hepatitis B virus infection. The specimen was liver tumor tissue from sampling region 4. The sample's subset: tumor region T4, right-lateral pole. CDR3 sequence: CCVRDTYEQYF. The CDR3 DNA follows: TGCTGCGTACGGGACACCTACGAGCAGTACTTC.